This TCR beta chain is drawn from a study of blood T cells in healthy people across ages (dated by TCRdb to about 2015). Concerning the study at large: In model experiments, template switching captured about one uniquely barcoded TCR beta cDNA molecule for every two T cells. To track age-related changes in TCR beta repertoire diversity, the study relied on deep sequencing normalized with unique cDNA molecular identifiers. Using the same blood draw, the study looked at two additional independent replicas of 1 million unique cDNA reads for two donors, one aged 18 to 30 and the other aged 80 or older. Donors were grouped into four age groups: young (average roughly 15 years), middle-aged (around 39), aged (around 60) and long-lived (about 90). To avoid experimental bias, donors of different ages were spread randomly across the sequencing lanes. The study at large found these results: Total diversity estimates from one million sequenced T cells were considered lower bounds and underestimates. Since profiling was done on bulk unsorted PBMCs, naive and antigen-experienced compartments could not be conclusively compared. As age increased, observed TCR beta diversity per million T cells dropped in a roughly linear way, and a significant reduction was already evident by age around 41. Because the CMV infection status of the donors was unknown, age-related changes in expanded clonotypes may potentially have been confounded. A strong correlation was found between observed TCR beta diversity and the percentage of naive T cells measured by flow cytometry. The long-lived group showed more naive CD4+ T cells, fewer expanded clones and increased TCR diversity than the aged group, suggesting age selection.

Systemically healthy Caucasian individuals from Russia, approximately 39 in total and aged roughly 6 to 100 years, were included as donors. Each donor gave about 11 milliliters of peripheral blood, drawn into EDTA-treated Vacutainer tubes. PBMCs were isolated by Ficoll-Paque density-gradient centrifugation, with at least 6.5 million obtained per sample. Trizol reagent was used to extract total RNA from the PBMCs, yielding at least 6 micrograms per sample. For every donor, an aliquot of PBMCs went through flow cytometry to measure the percentages of naive CD45RAhigh/CD27high T cells. With regard to this clonotype: Its antigen specificity is not known. No base quality values were provided; no much bigger clone lies one nucleotide off.

From a lookup of the germline V gene, CDR1 and CDR2 are MNHEY and SVGEGT. Trimming leaves V shorter by 7 bases and J shorter by 0 bases, with the junction holding 16 bases beyond the gene matches. The CDR3, from cysteine to phenylalanine, totals 19 residues. Kept here is only the CDR3 DNA, which spans 57 bases and is read in frame from base 1. Receptors were amplified or captured by 5' RACE. Sequencing relied on an Illumina HiSeq 2500. A second roughly 6 to 12 cycle PCR used a sample-barcoded 5' primer and a J-beta primer mix. A unique molecular identifier was introduced onto each TCR beta cDNA molecule by a template-switch 5' adaptor carrying 12 random nucleotides. Each sample yielded at least 2.5 million CDR3-containing paired-end reads. The Mint cDNA synthesis kit, primed by a TRBC-specific oligonucleotide, was used to synthesize first-strand cDNA from all RNA. Following uracil-DNA glycosylase treatment, all cDNA underwent a first 18-cycle PCR with the universal primers M1SS and BC2_uni_R. Regarding the original processing steps: Each sample was normalized by randomly selecting 1 million high-quality reads, each carrying a distinct molecular identifier. Reads sharing molecular identifiers were discarded rather than binned into consensus sequences. MiTCR, with a Q25 quality threshold and the strictest error-elimination algorithm, was used for CDR3 identification, clonotype clustering and error correction. Lower-bound total TCR beta diversity was estimated with a nonparametric unseen species model using Euler transformation. In TCRdb, the public reads were trimmed at Q25 with fastp and aligned with MiXCR, with productive beta chains retained. Every CDR3 protein is listed once, alongside the most common genes and DNA of its rows. TCRdb's processing, not the authors', yielded these V and J calls. The sample data list roughly 1,800,000 distinct CDR3 sequences, and just under 50% of these were observed just once. The ten largest make up roughly 2% of the sample.

The sample comprised blood. The rearrangement joined TRBV6-2 or TRBV6-3 to TRBJ2-4, with 9 central nucleotides matching TRBD1. The sequence came from a woman aged 40 to 50 in good health. The nucleotide sequence is TGTGCCAGCACCCCGGGGGGACAGGGCTTTCCGCTAGCCAAAAACATTCAGTACTTC. This codes for CASTPGGQGFPLAKNIQYF.